Included here is one TCR beta chain sequence, with context. As yet, its antigen is unknown. The sample comes from a study of shared clonotypes between healthy human individuals. Findings and caveats of the study: Rarefaction showed sorted-subset sequencing was incomplete despite large depth.

The CDR3 runs 15 residues. The V and J ends lost 1 base and 0 bases respectively, with 9 bases between them. Germline V CDR1 and CDR2: LNHDA, SQIVND (reference sequence). Repertoires were generated with immunoSEQ multiplex PCR, while TCRdb's copy carries only in-frame clones and drops some. Counted here are millions of clones, 90% to 95% occurring once; the ten biggest clones make up over 0.12%. Sequences were obtained from naive CD4+ T cells sorted from blood. The subset: CD45RA+ positively selected. This clonotype originated in a man aged 18 to 29 in good health. This chain links TRBV19 with TRBJ1-1; D unclear. This chain's CDR3 is CASSIGAVMNTEAFF. The CDR3 DNA sequence: TGTGCCAGTAGTATAGGGGCCGTAATGAACACTGAAGCTTTCTTT.